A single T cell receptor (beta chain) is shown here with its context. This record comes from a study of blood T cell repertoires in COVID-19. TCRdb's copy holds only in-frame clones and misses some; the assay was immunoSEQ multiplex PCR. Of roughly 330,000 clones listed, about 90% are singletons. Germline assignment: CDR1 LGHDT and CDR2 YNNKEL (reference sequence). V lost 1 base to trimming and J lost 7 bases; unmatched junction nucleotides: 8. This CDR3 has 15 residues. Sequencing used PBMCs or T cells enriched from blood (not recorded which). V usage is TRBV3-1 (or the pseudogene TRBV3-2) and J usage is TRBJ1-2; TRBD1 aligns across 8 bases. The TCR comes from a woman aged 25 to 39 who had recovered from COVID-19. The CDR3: CASSQGSQGAIGYTF. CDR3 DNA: TGTGCCAGCAGCCAAGGGTCCCAGGGGGCGATTGGCTACACCTTC.